The next 23 T cell receptor beta chains were all read from a single sample in a study of T cell repertoires in cytomegalovirus infection. TCRdb passed the reads through MiXCR, listing each CDR3 protein once. Of 450,000 to 600,000 distinct CDR3 sequences listed, under 55% are singletons. No antigen has been assigned to these receptors. The sample was cultured PBMCs, taken from culture after CMV antigen stimulation. The receptors were sampled from a human donor in good health (CMV status not recorded). Some clones in this sample may be carry-over from other donors' samples.

As DNA, the CDR3 is TGTGCCAGCAGTTTAGGAGCGGACAGGGAGGACACTGAAGCTTTCTTT. This translates into CASSLGADREDTEAFF. This chain uses TRBV12-3 or TRBV12-4 with TRBJ1-1; the match to TRBD1 covers 8 bases. V was clipped by 1 base and J by 3 bases; unmatched bases: 7. The CDR3 totals 16 residues.

This sequence joins TRBV7-6 and TRBJ2-5; TRBD2 matches 9 bases. This CDR3 comprises 17 residues. Germline values: CDR1 SGHVS, CDR2 FNYEAQ. Trimming took 4 bases from V and 4 from J; bases not matched to a gene: 13. The CDR3 region has the DNA TGTGCCAGCAGCTCCCCCGGGGGGCGGGAGGGCCGAGAGACCCAGTACTTC. Its translation is CASSSPGGREGRETQYF.

CDR3 loop: CASSLAGQGSTEAFF. The CDR3 DNA is TGTGCCAGCAGCTTAGCGGGACAGGGGAGCACTGAAGCTTTCTTT. This chain connects TRBV7-8 to TRBJ1-1; 10 positions match TRBD1. V shed 0 bases, J shed 4 bases, and the junction held 2 bases outside the gene matches. The CDR3 is 15 residues long. Per the germline V gene, CDR1 is SGHVS and CDR2 is FQNEAQ.

V is TRBV7-8 and J is TRBJ2-7; the D gene is possibly TRBD2 (6 bases). The CDR3 is 16 residues long. The V end lost 1 base, the J end lost 3 bases, and 16 bases lay between the germline ends. Germline V lookup: CDR1 SGHVS, CDR2 FQNEAQ. The CDR3, as DNA: TGTGCCAGCAGCTTAGGGGCGGGAAGGGCGCTCTACGAGCAGTACTTC. The encoded protein is CASSLGAGRALYEQYF.

As DNA, the CDR3 is TGTGCCAGCAGCAGCCGGGACAGGGTGTTCGGCAATCAGCCCCAGCATTTT. Translated: CASSSRDRVFGNQPQHF. V is TRBV5-6 and J is TRBJ1-5; 9 positions match TRBD1. Germline CDR1 is SGHDT and CDR2 is YYEEEE. The junction had 10 bases not matched to a gene; V was cut back by 4 bases and J by 2 bases. The CDR3 covers 17 residues. The whole variable domain, filled in from reference TRBV5-6 and TRBJ1-5, reads DAGVTQSPTHLIKTRGQQVTLRCSPKSGHDTVSWYQQALGQGPQFIFQYYEEEERQRGNFPDRFSGHQFPNYSSELNVNALLLGDSALYLCASSSRDRVFGNQPQHFGDGTRLSIL.

This clonotype was found a few times. The rearrangement links TRBV18 to TRBJ2-1, with D possibly being TRBD1 (7 bases). This CDR3 has 16 amino acids. Trimming stripped 4 bases from V and 3 bases from J, with 16 bases between. Germline CDR1 is KGHSH and CDR2 is LQKENI. This CDR3 reads CASSRRQGGGYNEQFF. In DNA form, the CDR3 reads TGTGCCAGCTCACGGCGGCAGGGGGGCGGCTACAATGAGCAGTTCTTC.

The chain has TRBV11-2 and TRBJ2-2; 14 bases line up with TRBD2. Germline lookup yields CDR1 SGHAT and CDR2 FQNNGV. The CDR3 contains 17 residues. Trimming removed 10 bases from V and 9 bases from J; junction bases left unmatched: 16. The CDR3 sequence: CAIRSIGTSGRRRELFF. The CDR3 DNA sequence: TGTGCCATCAGGTCGATTGGGACTAGCGGGAGACGTAGGGAGCTGTTTTTT.

The chain combines TRBV2 with TRBJ1-4; a weak D match, TRBD1 (6 bases). V lost 4 bases, J lost 10 bases, and 10 bases lay in between. The CDR3 totals 12 residues. CDR1 is SNHLY and CDR2 is FYNNEI in the germline V gene. The CDR3 nucleotides are TGTGCCAGCAGTGCCAGGGGAGGAAAACTGTTTTTT. It is translated as CASSARGGKLFF.

This clonotype was picked up a small number of times. The genes are TRBV20-1 and TRBJ2-3; maybe TRBD2 (5 bases). This CDR3 has 16 residues. CDR1 and CDR2 from the germline V gene are DFQATT and SNEGSKA (reference sequence). Between the trimmed V and J ends, which lost 1 base and 2 bases, there was a span of 16 bases. The CDR3 loop is CSARVLRSEATDTQYF. The CDR3 bases are TGCAGTGCTAGAGTACTACGTAGCGAGGCCACAGATACGCAGTATTTT.

This rearrangement joins TRBV20-1 to TRBJ2-7, with D perhaps matching TRBD1 (6 bases). Germline values: CDR1 DFQATT, CDR2 SNEGSKA (reference sequence). The CDR3 has 12 residues. V was trimmed by 6 bases and J by 4 bases, leaving 13 bases between them. The CDR3 spells CSASNRGYEQYF. CDR3 bases: TGCAGTGCCTCGAATAGGGGGTACGAGCAGTACTTC.

This chain joins TRBV7-8 and TRBJ1-2; D is undetermined. Germline-derived CDR1 and CDR2 are SGHVS and FQNEAQ. This CDR3 is built from 12 residues. Trimming shortened V by 0 bases and J by 10 bases, and 9 bases separated the two germline ends. The CDR3 sequence is CASSLAVRNYTF. CDR3 in DNA: TGTGCCAGCAGCTTAGCGGTCCGGAACTACACCTTC.

The chain has TRBV7-2 and TRBJ2-7; TRBD2 matches 9 bases. Trimming cost V 2 bases and J 2 bases; bases outside gene matches: 7. Germline V gene sequence: CDR1 SGHTA, CDR2 FQGNSA. The length of the CDR3 is 16 residues. CDR3 protein: CASSLIRTSEAYEQYF. DNA for the CDR3: TGTGCCAGCAGCTTAATCAGGACTAGCGAGGCCTACGAGCAGTACTTC.

This chain links TRBV12-3 or TRBV12-4 with TRBJ2-5; TRBD2 aligns across 7 bases. CDR3 length: 13 amino acids. V lost 2 bases, J lost 6 bases, and 3 bases stayed unmatched. As DNA, the CDR3 is TGTGCCAGCAGTTTATCCGGGGGGAAGACCCAGTACTTC. It codes for CASSLSGGKTQYF.

This clonotype was counted between two and nine times. The chain has TRBV7-9 and TRBJ2-7; tentative D call: TRBD1 (6 bases). Trimming stripped 5 bases from V and 6 bases from J, with 11 bases between. This CDR3 has 12 residues. CDR1 and CDR2 (germline): SEHNR, FQNEAQ (reference sequence). The CDR3 loop is CASSPRTAEQYF. DNA of the CDR3: TGTGCCAGCAGCCCCCGGACAGCCGAGCAGTACTTC.

V usage is TRBV28 and J usage is TRBJ2-5, with 7 bases identical to TRBD1. Germline CDR1 MDHEN, CDR2 SYDVKM. The CDR3 totals 13 residues. The ends lost 11 bases at V and 0 bases at J; junction bases unmatched: 6. CDR3 sequence: CAANDRDQETQYF. CDR3 sequence (DNA): TGTGCCGCCAACGACAGGGACCAAGAGACCCAGTACTTC.

The genes are TRBV5-6 and TRBJ2-6; no definite D call. CDR3 size: 17 residues. V was cut by 2 bases and J by 0 bases, with 12 bases left in between. CDR1 is SGHDT and CDR2 is YYEEEE in the germline V gene. CDR3 sequence reads: CASSFGAFPSGANVLTF. The CDR3 DNA sequence: TGTGCCAGCAGCTTTGGCGCATTCCCCTCTGGGGCCAACGTCCTGACTTTC.

The chain uses TRBV6-1 and TRBJ2-7; 9 bases map to TRBD1. Germline V CDR1 and CDR2: MNHNS, SASEGT. The CDR3 has 15 residues. The V gene end was trimmed by 6 bases and the J gene end by 1 base; junction bases not matched to a gene: 7. The DNA for the CDR3 is TGTGCCAGCAGGAAAGACAGGGGGGCTTCCTACGAGCAGTACTTC. Amino acids: CASRKDRGASYEQYF.

The chain combines TRBV19 with TRBJ1-5, with TRBD1 as a possible D gene (5 bases). The CDR3 has 15 residues. The germline CDR1 and CDR2 sequences are LNHDA and SQIVND (reference sequence). Trimming took off 4 bases at V and 12 bases at J, with 22 bases between the two ends. The CDR3 loop reads CASSRSPSAQGGQHF. CDR3 sequence (DNA): TGTGCCAGTAGTAGGTCCCCGTCCGCCCAGGGTGGCCAGCATTTT.

This chain links TRBV6-6 with TRBJ2-3, with TRBD2 matching over 7 bases. Germline loops: CDR1 MNHNY, CDR2 SVGAGI (reference sequence). The CDR3 has 17 residues. The trim removed 7 bases at V and 1 base at J, leaving 14 bases unmatched. DNA of the CDR3: TGTGCCAGCAACCAATTGGGGCGGGCGGGGGGCACAGATACGCAGTATTTT. Residues: CASNQLGRAGGTDTQYF.

The V and J genes are TRBV30 and TRBJ2-1; 7 bases match TRBD2. Per the germline V gene, CDR1 is GTSNPN and CDR2 is SVGIG (reference sequence). CDR3 size: 15 residues. V was pared by 3 bases and J by 6 bases, with 11 bases of the junction left unmatched. The CDR3 nucleotides read TGTGCCTGGAGCGTAGCGGCGGGAGCTCTCAATGAGCAGTTCTTC. Its protein product is CAWSVAAGALNEQFF. Combining the CDR3 with reference TRBV30 and TRBJ2-1 gives the whole variable domain SQTIHQWPATLVQPVGSPLSLECTVEGTSNPNLYWYRQAAGRGLQLLFYSVGIGQISSEVPQNLSASRPQDRQFILSSKKLLLSDSGFYLCAWSVAAGALNEQFFGPGTRLTVL.

This chain connects TRBV5-1 to TRBJ2-3, with D possibly matching TRBD1 (6 bases). The CDR3 length is 15 residues. Between the trimmed V and J ends, which lost 3 bases and 4 bases, there was a span of 15 bases. The germline V gene encodes CDR1 SGHRS and CDR2 YFSETQ. The DNA for the CDR3 is TGCGCCAGCAGCTCGTCCACAGGGAGTCCAGATACGCAGTATTTT. Translation gives CASSSSTGSPDTQYF.

This clonotype has only a few counts. The rearrangement joins TRBV20-1 to TRBJ2-7, with 9 bases identical to TRBD1. The germline V gene has CDR1 DFQATT and CDR2 SNEGSKA (reference sequence). This CDR3 has 14 residues. Losses at the gene ends were 6 bases for V and 6 bases for J; bases not matched to a gene: 12. The CDR3 nucleotides are TGCAGTGCCTCTAGGCCGGGACAGGGCGGCGAGCAGTACTTC. This encodes CSASRPGQGGEQYF.

The chain couples TRBV20-1 to TRBJ1-1; D is unresolved. CDR1 is DFQATT and CDR2 is SNEGSKA in the germline V gene (reference sequence). The CDR3 loop spans 11 amino acids. Trimming stripped 6 bases from V and 4 bases from J, with 9 bases between. This chain's CDR3 is CSARTPTEAFF. Here the CDR3 DNA reads TGCAGTGCGCGAACTCCCACTGAAGCTTTCTTT.